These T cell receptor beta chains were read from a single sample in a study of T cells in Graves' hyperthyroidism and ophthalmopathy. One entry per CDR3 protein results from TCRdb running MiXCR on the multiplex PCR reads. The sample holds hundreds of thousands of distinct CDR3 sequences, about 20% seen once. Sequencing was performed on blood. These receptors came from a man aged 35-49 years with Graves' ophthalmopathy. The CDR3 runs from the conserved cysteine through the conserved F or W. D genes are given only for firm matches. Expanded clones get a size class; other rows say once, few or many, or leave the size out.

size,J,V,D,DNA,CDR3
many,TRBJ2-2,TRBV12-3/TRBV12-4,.,TGTGCCAGCAGCCCCGGGACACAGAACACCGGGGAGCTGTTTTTT,CASSPGTQNTGELFF
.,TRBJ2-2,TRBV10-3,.,TGTGCCATCAGTGAGTCAGACCGTCCCACCGGGGAGCTGTTTTTT,CAISESDRPTGELFF
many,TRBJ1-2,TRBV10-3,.,TGTGCCATCAGTCACGGGCAGCGGACTAACTATGGCTACACCTTC,CAISHGQRTNYGYTF
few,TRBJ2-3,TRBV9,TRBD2,TGTGCCAGCAGCGTAAGCGGGGGGGGAGTTAGCACAGATACGCAGTATTTT,CASSVSGGGVSTDTQYF
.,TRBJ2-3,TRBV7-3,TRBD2,TGTGCCAGCAGCCCCGAACTAGCGGGAGAAACAGATACGCAGTATTTT,CASSPELAGETDTQYF
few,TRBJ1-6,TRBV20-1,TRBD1,TGCAGTGCTAGACCGCTGGGGACAGAGAATTCACCCCTCCACTTT,CSARPLGTENSPLHF
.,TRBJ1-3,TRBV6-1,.,TGTGCCAGCAGCCCGGCCTCTGGAAACACCATATATTTT,CASSPASGNTIYF
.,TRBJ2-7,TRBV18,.,TGTGCCAGCTCACAACAGGGAATCGGGTTCTACGAGCAGTACTTC,CASSQQGIGFYEQYF
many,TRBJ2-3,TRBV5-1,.,TGCGCCAGCAGTGCCGGGGGTCATGCAGATACGCAGTATTTT,CASSAGGHADTQYF
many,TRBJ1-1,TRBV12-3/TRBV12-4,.,TGTGCCAGCAGTTTGGAGCAGGGAAGGGAAGCTTTCTTT,CASSLEQGREAFF